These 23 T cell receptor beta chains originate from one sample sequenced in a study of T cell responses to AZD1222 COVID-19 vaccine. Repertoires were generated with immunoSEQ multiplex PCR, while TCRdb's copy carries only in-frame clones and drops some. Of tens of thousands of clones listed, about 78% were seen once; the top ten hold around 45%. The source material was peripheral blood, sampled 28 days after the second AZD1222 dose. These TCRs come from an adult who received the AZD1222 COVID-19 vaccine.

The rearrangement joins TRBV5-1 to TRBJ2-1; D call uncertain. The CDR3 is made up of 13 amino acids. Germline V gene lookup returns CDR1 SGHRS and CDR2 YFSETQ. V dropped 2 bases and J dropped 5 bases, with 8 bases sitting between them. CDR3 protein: CASSFTVNNEQFF. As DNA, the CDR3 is TGCGCCAGCAGCTTTACAGTTAACAATGAGCAGTTCTTC. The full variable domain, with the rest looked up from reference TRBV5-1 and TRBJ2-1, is KAGVTQTPRYLIKTRGQQVTLSCSPISGHRSVSWYQQTPGQGLQFLFEYFSETQRNKGNFPGRFSGRQFSNSRSEMNVSTLELGDSALYLCASSFTVNNEQFFGPGTRLTVL.

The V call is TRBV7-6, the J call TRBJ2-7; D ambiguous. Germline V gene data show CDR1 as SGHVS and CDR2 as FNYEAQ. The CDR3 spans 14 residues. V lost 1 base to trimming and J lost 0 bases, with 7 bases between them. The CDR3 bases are TGTGCCAGCAGCTTAGGTCCCGCCTCCTACGAGCAGTACTTC. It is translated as CASSLGPASYEQYF.

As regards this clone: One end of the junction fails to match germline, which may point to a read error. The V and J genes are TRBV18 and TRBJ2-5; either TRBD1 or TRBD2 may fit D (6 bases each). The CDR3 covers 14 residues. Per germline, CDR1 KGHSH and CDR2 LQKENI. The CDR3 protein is CASSPPGAQETQYF. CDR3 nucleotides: TGTGCCAGCTCCCCACCGGGGGCCCAAGAGACCCAGTACTTC.

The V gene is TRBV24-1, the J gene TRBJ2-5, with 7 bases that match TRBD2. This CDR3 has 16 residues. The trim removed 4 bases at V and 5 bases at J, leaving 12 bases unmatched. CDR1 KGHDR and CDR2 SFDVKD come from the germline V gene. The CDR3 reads CATSENGLDLGETQYF. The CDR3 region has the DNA TGTGCCACCAGTGAAAATGGACTAGACCTCGGGGAGACCCAGTACTTC.

CDR3 coding DNA: TGCAGCGTTGAAGACAGACTCACAGGGGGCTATGGCTACACCTTC. Its protein product is CSVEDRLTGGYGYTF. The chain has TRBV29-1 and TRBJ1-2, with TRBD1 matching 8 bases. Losses at the gene ends were 0 bases for V and 4 bases for J; bases not matched to a gene: 7. CDR1 SQVTM and CDR2 ANQGSEA come from the germline V gene. The CDR3 consists of 15 residues.

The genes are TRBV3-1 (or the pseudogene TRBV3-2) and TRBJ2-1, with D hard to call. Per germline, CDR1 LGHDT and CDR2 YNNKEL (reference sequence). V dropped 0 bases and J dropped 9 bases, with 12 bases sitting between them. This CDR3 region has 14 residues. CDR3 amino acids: CASSQDTATIEQFF. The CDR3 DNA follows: TGTGCCAGCAGCCAAGACACAGCTACAATTGAGCAGTTCTTC.

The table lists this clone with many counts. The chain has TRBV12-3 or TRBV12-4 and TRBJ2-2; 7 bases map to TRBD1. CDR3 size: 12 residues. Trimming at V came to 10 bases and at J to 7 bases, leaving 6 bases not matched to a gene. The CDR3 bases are TGTGCCACTACAGGGGTTGGCGGGGAGCTGTTTTTT. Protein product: CATTGVGGELFF.

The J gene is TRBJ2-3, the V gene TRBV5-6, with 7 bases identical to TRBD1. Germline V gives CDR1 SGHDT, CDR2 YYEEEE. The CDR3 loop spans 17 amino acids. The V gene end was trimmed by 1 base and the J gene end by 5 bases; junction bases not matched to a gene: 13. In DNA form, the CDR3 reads TGTGCCAGCAGCTTGAGGGTGACAGGGCCCTTCGAAGATACGCAGTATTTT. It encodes CASSLRVTGPFEDTQYF.

The CDR3 protein is CASSLTGTNEKLFF. The CDR3 coding sequence is TGCGCCAGCAGCCTGACAGGAACTAATGAAAAACTGTTTTTT. The chain uses TRBV5-1 and TRBJ1-4; a weak D match, TRBD1 (6 bases). The CDR3 sequence is 14 residues long. Deletions cut 4 bases from V and 1 base from J, with 8 bases between. Germline loops: CDR1 SGHRS, CDR2 YFSETQ.

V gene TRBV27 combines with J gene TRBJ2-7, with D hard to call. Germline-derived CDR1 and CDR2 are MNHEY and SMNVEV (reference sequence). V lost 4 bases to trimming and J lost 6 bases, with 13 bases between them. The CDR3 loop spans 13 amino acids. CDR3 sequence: CASSYWASGEQYF. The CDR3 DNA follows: TGTGCCAGCAGTTACTGGGCTTCCGGCGAGCAGTACTTC.

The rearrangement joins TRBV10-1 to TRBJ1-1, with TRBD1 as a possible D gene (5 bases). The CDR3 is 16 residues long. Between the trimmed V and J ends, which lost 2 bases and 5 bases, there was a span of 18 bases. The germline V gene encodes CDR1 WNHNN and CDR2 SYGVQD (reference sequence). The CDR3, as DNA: TGCGCCAGCAGTGAGGCGGGGGACCGCGGTGGGACTGAAGCTTTCTTT. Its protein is CASSEAGDRGGTEAFF.

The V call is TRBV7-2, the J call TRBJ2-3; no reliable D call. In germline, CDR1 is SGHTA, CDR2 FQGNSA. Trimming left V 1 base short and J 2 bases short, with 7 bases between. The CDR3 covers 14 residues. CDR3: CASSLVGTTDTQYF. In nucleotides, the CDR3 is TGTGCCAGCAGCTTAGTAGGAACCACAGATACGCAGTATTTT. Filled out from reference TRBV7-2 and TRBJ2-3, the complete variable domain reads GAGVSQSPSNKVTEKGKDVELRCDPISGHTALYWYRQSLGQGLEFLIYFQGNSAPDKSGLPSDRFSAERTGGSVSTLTIQRTQQEDSAVYLCASSLVGTTDTQYFGPGTRLTVL.

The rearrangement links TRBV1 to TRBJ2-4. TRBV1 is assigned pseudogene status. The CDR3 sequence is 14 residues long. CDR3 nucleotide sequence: TGCACCAGCAGCCAAGAAAAGAAAGAAAACATTCAGTACTTC. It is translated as CTSSQEKKENIQYF.

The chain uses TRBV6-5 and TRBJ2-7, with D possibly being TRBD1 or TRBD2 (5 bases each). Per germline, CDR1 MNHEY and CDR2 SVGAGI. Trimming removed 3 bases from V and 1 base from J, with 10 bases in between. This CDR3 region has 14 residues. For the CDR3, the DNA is TGTGCCAGCAGTTATGGGGGTCGATCCTACGAGCAGTACTTC. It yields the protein CASSYGGRSYEQYF.

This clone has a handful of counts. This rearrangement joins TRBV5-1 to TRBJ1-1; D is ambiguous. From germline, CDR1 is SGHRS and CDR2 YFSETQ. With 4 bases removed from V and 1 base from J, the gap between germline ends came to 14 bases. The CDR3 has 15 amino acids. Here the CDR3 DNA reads TGCGCCAGCAGCACGAAACAGACTAAGAACACTGAAGCTTTCTTT. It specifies CASSTKQTKNTEAFF.

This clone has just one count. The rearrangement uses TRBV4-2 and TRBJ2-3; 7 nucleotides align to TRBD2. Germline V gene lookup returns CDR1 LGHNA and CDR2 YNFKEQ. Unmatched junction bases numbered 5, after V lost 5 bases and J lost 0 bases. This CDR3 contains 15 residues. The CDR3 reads CASSYTSESTDTQYF. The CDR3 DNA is TGTGCCAGCAGCTATACTAGCGAAAGCACAGATACGCAGTATTTT.

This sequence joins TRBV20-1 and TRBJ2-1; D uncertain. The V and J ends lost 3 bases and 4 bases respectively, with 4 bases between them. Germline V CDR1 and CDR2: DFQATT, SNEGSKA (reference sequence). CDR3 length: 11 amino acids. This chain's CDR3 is CSARRYNEQFF. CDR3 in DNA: TGCAGTGCTAGGCGTTACAATGAGCAGTTCTTC.

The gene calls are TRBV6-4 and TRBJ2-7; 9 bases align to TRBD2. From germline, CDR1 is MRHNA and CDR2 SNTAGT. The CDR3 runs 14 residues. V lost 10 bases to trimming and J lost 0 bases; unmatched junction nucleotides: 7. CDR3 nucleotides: TGTGCCACGTTAGCGGGGGTCTTCTCCTACGAGCAGTACTTC. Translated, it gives CATLAGVFSYEQYF.

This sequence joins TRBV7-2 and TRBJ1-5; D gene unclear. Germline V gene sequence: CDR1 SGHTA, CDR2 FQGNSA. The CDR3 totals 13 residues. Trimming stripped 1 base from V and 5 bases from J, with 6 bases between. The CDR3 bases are TGTGCCAGCAGCTTAGGGTTAGATCAGCCCCAGCATTTT. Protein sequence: CASSLGLDQPQHF.

The CDR3, as DNA: TGTGCCACCAGCAGCCCCGGCGGGGCGGGCAGCTCCTACGAGCAGTACTTC. The encoded protein is CATSSPGGAGSSYEQYF. The chain links TRBV15 to TRBJ2-7, with TRBD2 as a possible D gene (6 bases). V lost 3 bases and J 0 bases, leaving 18 bases between the germline ends. This CDR3 spans 17 amino acids. Germline values: CDR1 LNHNV, CDR2 YYDKDF (reference sequence). The full variable domain, rest sourced from reference TRBV15 and TRBJ2-7, is DAMVIQNPRYQVTQFGKPVTLSCSQTLNHNVMYWYQQKSSQAPKLLFHYYDKDFNNEADTPDNFQSRRPNTSFCFLDIRSPGLGDTAMYLCATSSPGGAGSSYEQYFGPGTRLTVT.

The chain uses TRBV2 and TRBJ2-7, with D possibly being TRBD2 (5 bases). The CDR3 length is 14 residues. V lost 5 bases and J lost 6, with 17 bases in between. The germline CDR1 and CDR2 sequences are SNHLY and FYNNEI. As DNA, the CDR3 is TGTGCCAGCAGTCCATTCTCCGGGGTGGGCGAGCAGTACTTC. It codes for CASSPFSGVGEQYF.

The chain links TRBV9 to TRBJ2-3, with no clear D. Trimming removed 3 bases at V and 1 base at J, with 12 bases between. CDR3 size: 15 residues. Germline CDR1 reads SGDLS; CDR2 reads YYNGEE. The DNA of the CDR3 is TGTGCCAGCAGCGGCGACGGTTATCGCACAGATACGCAGTATTTT. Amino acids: CASSGDGYRTDTQYF.

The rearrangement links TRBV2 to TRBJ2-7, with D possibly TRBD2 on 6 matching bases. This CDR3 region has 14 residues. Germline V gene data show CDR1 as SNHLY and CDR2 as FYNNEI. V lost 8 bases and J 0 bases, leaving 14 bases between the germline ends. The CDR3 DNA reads TGTGCCAGCTGTCTAGCGCCAACCTCCTACGAGCAGTACTTC. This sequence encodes CASCLAPTSYEQYF. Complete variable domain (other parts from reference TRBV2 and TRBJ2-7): EPEVTQTPSHQVTQMGQEVILRCVPISNHLYFYWYRQILGQKVEFLVSFYNNEISEKSEIFDDQFSVERPDGSNFTLKIRSTKLEDSAMYFCASCLAPTSYEQYFGPGTRLTVT.